The 3 T cell receptor beta chains below were found in one sample sequenced in a study of CD8+ T cells in alopecia areata. Treatment indicated: oral pan-JAK inhibitor, 5-10 mg twice daily. RNA was isolated and reverse transcribed to cDNA, the sequencing template. Assay: immunoSEQ multiplex PCR; the TCRdb copy retains only in-frame clones and omits some. The profile shows about 94,000 clones, 60% to 80% of them singletons. Sequenced material: CD8+ T cells sorted from blood, taken at approximately week 44, from a patient treated with tofacitinib. Receptors originate from a human donor with alopecia areata.

There are a few counts of this clone. The chain recombines TRBV9 with TRBJ2-7; D not resolved. Germline V lookup: CDR1 SGDLS, CDR2 YYNGEE. V was shortened by 3 bases and J by 1 base, with 11 bases between the two germline ends. The CDR3 covers 14 residues. DNA of the CDR3: TGTGCCAGCAGCGGAGAGGACGGATCCTACGAGCAGTACTTC. This gives the protein CASSGEDGSYEQYF.

The rearrangement joins TRBV6-4 to TRBJ2-5; D gene unclear. The CDR3 is 10 residues long. CDR1 is MRHNA, CDR2 SNTAGT, per germline. V dropped 6 bases and J dropped 4 bases, with 3 bases sitting between them. CDR3 amino acids: CASRVETQYF. The DNA of the CDR3 is TGTGCCAGCAGAGTAGAGACCCAGTACTTC.

With regard to this clone: In the same sample, other DNA sequences code for this CDR3. The chain carries TRBV11-2 and TRBJ2-7; D uncertain. The CDR3 is 12 residues long. Trimming took 4 bases from V and 4 from J, leaving 8 bases between them. In germline, CDR1 is SGHAT, CDR2 FQNNGV. The CDR3 coding sequence is TGTGCCAGCAGCTCTACTACATACGAGCAGTACTTC. Translation: CASSSTTYEQYF.